The 13 T cell receptor beta chains presented below share a single source sample, sequenced in a study of blood T cell repertoires in COVID-19. The data were produced by immunoSEQ multiplex PCR, yet TCRdb's version contains in-frame clones alone and is incomplete. The sample lists 200,000 or so clones, over 75% seen once, with roughly a sixth in the top ten. Source material: peripheral blood. These receptors all come from a man aged 50 to 59 with COVID-19, enrolled during active disease.

J is TRBJ2-7 and V is TRBV5-1; TRBD2 agrees at 10 bases. V gave up 4 bases and J gave up 2 bases; unmatched junction bases: 12. The length of the CDR3 is 17 residues. CDR1 is SGHRS and CDR2 is YFSETQ in the germline V gene. The CDR3 region has the DNA TGCGCCAGCAGCGCCTTTAGCGGGGGGACGACACCCTACGAGCAGTACTTC. It yields the protein CASSAFSGGTTPYEQYF.

This chain uses TRBV27 with TRBJ2-6, with 8 positions matching TRBD1. The CDR3 extends over 18 amino acids. The germline V gene has CDR1 MNHEY and CDR2 SMNVEV (reference sequence). V shed 4 bases, J shed 0 bases, and the junction held 8 bases outside the gene matches. CDR3 in DNA: TGTGCCAGCAGTTGGACCGGGACAGGCTTCTCTGGGGCCAACGTCCTGACTTTC. Amino acid sequence: CASSWTGTGFSGANVLTF.

A few counts support this clone. The chain combines TRBV9 with TRBJ2-3, with unresolved D. Trimming took 0 bases from V and 14 from J, leaving 13 bases between them. The CDR3 is 12 residues long. The germline CDR1 and CDR2 sequences are SGDLS and YYNGEE. The CDR3 bases are TGTGCCAGCAGCGTAGATGGCCCGCCCCTGTATTTT. This gives the protein CASSVDGPPLYF.

The genes are TRBV3-1 (or the pseudogene TRBV3-2) and TRBJ2-5; 8 nucleotides match TRBD2. This CDR3 region has 17 residues. Per the germline V gene, CDR1 is LGHDT and CDR2 is YNNKEL (reference sequence). V was pared by 2 bases and J by 4 bases, with 12 bases of the junction left unmatched. DNA for the CDR3: TGTGCCAGCAGCCAATGGGGGGCGGGAGGCGGCGGAGAGACCCAGTACTTC. It yields the protein CASSQWGAGGGGETQYF.

The gene calls are TRBV9 and TRBJ1-3, with D unclear. CDR1 SGDLS and CDR2 YYNGEE come from the germline V gene. V gave up 0 bases and J gave up 11 bases, with 9 bases separating them. The CDR3 loop spans 12 amino acids. The CDR3 nucleotides are TGTGCCAGCAGCGTAGGGTCCGGGGCCATATATTTT. Translating it yields CASSVGSGAIYF.

The chain links TRBV5-6 to TRBJ2-5; 10 bases map to TRBD1. The V gene's germline CDR1 is SGHDT and CDR2 YYEEEE. This CDR3 contains 13 residues. Unmatched junction bases numbered 1, after V lost 4 bases and J lost 4 bases. This CDR3 reads CASSGTGVETQYF. DNA for the CDR3: TGTGCCAGCAGCGGGACAGGGGTAGAGACCCAGTACTTC.

The rearrangement uses TRBV5-8 and TRBJ2-3; the D gene is possibly TRBD1 (5 bases). There are 15 residues in the CDR3. CDR1 and CDR2 (germline): SGHTS, YDEGEE. Between the trimmed V and J ends, which lost 0 bases and 0 bases, there was a span of 8 bases. CDR3 loop: CASSLAGASTDTQYF. The CDR3 region has the DNA TGTGCCAGCAGCTTGGCTGGGGCAAGCACAGATACGCAGTATTTT. Filled out from reference TRBV5-8 and TRBJ2-3, the complete variable domain reads EAGVTQSPTHLIKTRGQQATLRCSPISGHTSVYWYQQALGLGLQFLLWYDEGEERNRGNFPPRFSGRQFPNYSSELNVNALELEDSALYLCASSLAGASTDTQYFGPGTRLTVL.

The CDR3 protein is CASKTDNSNQPQHF. The CDR3, as DNA: TGTGCCAGCAAGACAGACAATAGCAATCAGCCCCAGCATTTT. The V call is TRBV6-5, the J call TRBJ1-5; D might be TRBD1 (5 bases). CDR3 length: 14 amino acids. The ends were cut back, 7 bases at V and 0 bases at J, with 10 bases in the middle. In germline, CDR1 is MNHEY, CDR2 SVGAGI.

The chain joins TRBV30 to TRBJ2-1; the match to TRBD1 covers 8 bases. The CDR3 runs 16 residues. Germline CDR1 is GTSNPN and CDR2 is SVGIG (reference sequence). The junction had 12 bases not matched to a gene; V was cut back by 1 base and J by 7 bases. In nucleotides, the CDR3 is TGTGCCTGGAGTGACCGGACAGGGCAGAGGGTAAATGAGCAGTTCTTC. Translated: CAWSDRTGQRVNEQFF.

J is TRBJ1-5 and V is TRBV6-1, with D unclear. The CDR3 sequence is 13 residues long. V was trimmed by 3 bases and J by 9 bases, leaving 12 bases between them. Germline V gene sequence: CDR1 MNHNS, CDR2 SASEGT. In DNA, the CDR3 is TGTGCCAGCAGTGAGAGAGGGAATGGGCCCCAGCATTTT. Amino acids: CASSERGNGPQHF.

The DNA of the CDR3 is TGTGCCAGCAGTGAACAGGTGGCAGGGGGCATTGGAAACACCATATATTTT. Its protein product is CASSEQVAGGIGNTIYF. The chain employs TRBV6-1 and TRBJ1-3; TRBD1 matches 8 bases. The CDR3 has 17 amino acids. The J segment lost 3 bases and the V segment lost 2 bases, leaving 9 bases of the junction unmatched. Germline lookup yields CDR1 MNHNS and CDR2 SASEGT.

This chain joins TRBV7-9 and TRBJ2-2, with TRBD2 matching over 9 bases. The CDR3 consists of 16 residues. J lost 4 bases, V lost 2 bases, and 5 bases had no gene match. From germline, CDR1 is SEHNR and CDR2 FQNEAQ (reference sequence). CDR3 nucleotide sequence: TGTGCCAGCAGCTTAATAGCGGGAGACCCCACCGGGGAGCTGTTTTTT. It yields the protein CASSLIAGDPTGELFF.

The chain combines TRBV15 with TRBJ1-4; 9 bases fit TRBD1. J was trimmed by 3 bases and V by 5 bases; bases with no gene match: 10. The CDR3 has 17 residues. CDR1 and CDR2 (germline): LNHNV, YYDKDF (reference sequence). The CDR3 sequence is CATSGDRGNWSNEKLFF. For the CDR3, the DNA is TGTGCCACCAGCGGCGACAGGGGGAATTGGTCTAATGAAAAACTGTTTTTT.